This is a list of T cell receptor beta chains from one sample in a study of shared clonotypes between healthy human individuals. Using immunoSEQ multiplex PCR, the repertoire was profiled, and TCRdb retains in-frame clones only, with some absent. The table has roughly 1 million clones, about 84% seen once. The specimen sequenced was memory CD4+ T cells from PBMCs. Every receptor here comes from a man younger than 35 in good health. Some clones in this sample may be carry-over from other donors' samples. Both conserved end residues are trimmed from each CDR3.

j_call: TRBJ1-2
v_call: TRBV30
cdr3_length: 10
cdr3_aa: AWSVRNYGYT

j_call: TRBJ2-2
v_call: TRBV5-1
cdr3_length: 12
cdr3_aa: ASSPRTGTGELF

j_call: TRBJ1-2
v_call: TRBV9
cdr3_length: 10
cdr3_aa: ASSDFLGGYT

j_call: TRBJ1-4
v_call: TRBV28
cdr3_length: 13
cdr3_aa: ASSEQGASNEKLF

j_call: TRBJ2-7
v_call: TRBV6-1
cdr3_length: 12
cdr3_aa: ASTIDRGLYEQY

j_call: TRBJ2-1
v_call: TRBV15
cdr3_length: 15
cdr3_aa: ATSRKPGTGVYNEQF

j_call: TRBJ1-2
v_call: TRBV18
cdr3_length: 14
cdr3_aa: ASSPAQGSFNYGYT

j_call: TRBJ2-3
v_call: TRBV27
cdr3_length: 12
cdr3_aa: ASRQGVGTDTQY

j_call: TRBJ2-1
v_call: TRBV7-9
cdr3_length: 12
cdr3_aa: ASSLETGANEQF

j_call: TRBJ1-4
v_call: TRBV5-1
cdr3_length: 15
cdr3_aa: ASSLEVGLTTNEKLF

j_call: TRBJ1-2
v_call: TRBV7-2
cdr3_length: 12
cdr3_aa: ASSPQGGVRGYT

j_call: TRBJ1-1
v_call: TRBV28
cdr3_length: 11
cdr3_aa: ASIHGLNTEAF

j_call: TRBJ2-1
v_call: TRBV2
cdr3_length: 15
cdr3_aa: ASRGSPSGGSYNEQF

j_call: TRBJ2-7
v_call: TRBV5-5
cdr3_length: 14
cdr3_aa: ASSLAYGTGGYEQY

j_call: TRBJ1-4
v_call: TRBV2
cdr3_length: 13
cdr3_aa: ASKWVANPNEKLF

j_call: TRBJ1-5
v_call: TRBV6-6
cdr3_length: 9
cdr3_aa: ASSTQQIQH

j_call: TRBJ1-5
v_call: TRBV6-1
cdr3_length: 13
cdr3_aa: ASSESGFDNQPQH

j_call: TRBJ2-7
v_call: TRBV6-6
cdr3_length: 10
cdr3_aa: ASSPNPYEQY

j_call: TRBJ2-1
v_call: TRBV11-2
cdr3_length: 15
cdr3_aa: ASSLRDTKGPYNEQF

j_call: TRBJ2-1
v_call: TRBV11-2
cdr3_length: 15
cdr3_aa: ASSRRGAGPRGNEQF

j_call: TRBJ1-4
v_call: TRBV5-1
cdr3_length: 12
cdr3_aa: ASSLMGTNEKLF

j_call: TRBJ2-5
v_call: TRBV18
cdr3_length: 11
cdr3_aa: ASSPTGTETQY

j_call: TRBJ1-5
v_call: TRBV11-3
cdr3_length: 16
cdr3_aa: ASSLVGVRRVGNQPQH

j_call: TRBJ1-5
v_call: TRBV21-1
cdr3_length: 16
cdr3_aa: ASSKVGRIDWGNQPQH

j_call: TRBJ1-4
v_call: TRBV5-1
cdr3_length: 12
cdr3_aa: ASSLAQGREKLF

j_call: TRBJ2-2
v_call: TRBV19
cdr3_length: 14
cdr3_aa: ASSYFRDTNTGELF

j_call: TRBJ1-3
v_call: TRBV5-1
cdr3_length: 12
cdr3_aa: ASSLEVSARGIY

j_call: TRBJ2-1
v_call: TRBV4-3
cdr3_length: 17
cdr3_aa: ASSQDGNPGQGPADEQF

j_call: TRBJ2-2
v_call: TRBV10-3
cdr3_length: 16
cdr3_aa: AISEIPGQGRRTGELF

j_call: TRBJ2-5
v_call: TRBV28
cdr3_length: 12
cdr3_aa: ASSSPGSGETQY

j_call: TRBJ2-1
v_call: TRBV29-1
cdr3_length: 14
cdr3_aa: SVDGTTNGSDNEQF

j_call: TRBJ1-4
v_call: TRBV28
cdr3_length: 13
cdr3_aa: ASSPTGANNEKLF

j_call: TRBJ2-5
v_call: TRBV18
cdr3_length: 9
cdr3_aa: ASSPDRPQY

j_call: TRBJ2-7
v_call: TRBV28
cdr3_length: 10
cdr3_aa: ASSTDGGEQY

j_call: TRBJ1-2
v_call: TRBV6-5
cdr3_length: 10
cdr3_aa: ASSGRSRGYT

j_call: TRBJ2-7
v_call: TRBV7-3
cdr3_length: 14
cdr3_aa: ASSLVVVAGWYEQY

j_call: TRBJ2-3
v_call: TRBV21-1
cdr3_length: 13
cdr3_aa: ASSKVKSSTDTQY

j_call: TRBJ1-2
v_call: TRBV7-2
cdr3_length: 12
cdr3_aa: ASSRGQGVGGYT

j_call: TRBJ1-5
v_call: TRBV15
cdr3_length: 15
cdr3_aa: ATSRGKGTGGDQPQH

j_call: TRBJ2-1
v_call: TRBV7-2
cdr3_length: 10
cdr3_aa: ASGPGWDEQF

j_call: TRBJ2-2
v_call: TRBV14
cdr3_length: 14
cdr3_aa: ASSPRDRENTGELF